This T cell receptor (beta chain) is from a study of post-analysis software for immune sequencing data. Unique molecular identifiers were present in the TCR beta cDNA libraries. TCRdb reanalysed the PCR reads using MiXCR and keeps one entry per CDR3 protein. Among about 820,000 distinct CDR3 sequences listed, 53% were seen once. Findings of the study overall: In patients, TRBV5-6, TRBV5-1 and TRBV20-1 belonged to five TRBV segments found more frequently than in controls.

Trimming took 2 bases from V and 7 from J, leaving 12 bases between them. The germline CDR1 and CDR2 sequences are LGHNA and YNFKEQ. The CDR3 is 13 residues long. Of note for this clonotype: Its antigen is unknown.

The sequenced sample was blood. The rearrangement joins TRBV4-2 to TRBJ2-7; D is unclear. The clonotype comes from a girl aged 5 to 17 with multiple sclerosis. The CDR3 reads CASSQTLKNEQYF. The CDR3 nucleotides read TGTGCCAGCAGCCAAACCCTAAAAAATGAGCAGTACTTC.